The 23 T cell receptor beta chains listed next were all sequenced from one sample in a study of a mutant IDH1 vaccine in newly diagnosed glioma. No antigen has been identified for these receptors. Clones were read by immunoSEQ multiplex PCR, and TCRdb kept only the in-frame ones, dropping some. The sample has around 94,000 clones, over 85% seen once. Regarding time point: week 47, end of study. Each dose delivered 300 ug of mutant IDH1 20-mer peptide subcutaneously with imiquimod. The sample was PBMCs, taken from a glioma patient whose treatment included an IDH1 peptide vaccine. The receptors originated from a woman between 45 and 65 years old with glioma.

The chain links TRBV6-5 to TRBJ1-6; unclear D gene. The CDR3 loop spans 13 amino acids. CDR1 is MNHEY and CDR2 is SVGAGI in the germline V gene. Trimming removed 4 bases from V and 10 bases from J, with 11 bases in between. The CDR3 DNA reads TGTGCCAGCAGTTCGCAGGCCCGCTCACCCCTCCACTTT. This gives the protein CASSSQARSPLHF.

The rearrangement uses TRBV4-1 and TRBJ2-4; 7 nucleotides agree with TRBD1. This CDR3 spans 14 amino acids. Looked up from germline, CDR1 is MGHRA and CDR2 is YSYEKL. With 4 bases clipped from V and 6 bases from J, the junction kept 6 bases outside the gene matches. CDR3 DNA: TGCGCCAGCAGCCTATTGGCAGGGGGAAACATTCAGTACTTC. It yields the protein CASSLLAGGNIQYF.

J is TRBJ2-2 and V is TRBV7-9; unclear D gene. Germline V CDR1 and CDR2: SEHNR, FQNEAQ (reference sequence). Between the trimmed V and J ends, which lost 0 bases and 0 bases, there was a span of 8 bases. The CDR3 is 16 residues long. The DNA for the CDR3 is TGTGCCAGCAGCTTAGCGGCGGCTTCGAACACCGGGGAGCTGTTTTTT. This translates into CASSLAAASNTGELFF.

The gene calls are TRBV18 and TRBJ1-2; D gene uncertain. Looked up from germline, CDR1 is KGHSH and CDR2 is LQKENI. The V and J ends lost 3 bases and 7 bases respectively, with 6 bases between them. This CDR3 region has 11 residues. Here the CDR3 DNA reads TGTGCCAGCTCACCCAATAGTGGCTACACCTTC. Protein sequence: CASSPNSGYTF.

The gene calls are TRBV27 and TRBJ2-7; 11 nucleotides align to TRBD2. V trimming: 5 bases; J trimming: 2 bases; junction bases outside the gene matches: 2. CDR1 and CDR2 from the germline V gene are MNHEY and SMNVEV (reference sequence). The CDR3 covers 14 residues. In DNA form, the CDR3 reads TGTGCCAGCAGTCCGGGACTAGCGGCCTACGAGCAGTACTTC. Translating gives CASSPGLAAYEQYF.

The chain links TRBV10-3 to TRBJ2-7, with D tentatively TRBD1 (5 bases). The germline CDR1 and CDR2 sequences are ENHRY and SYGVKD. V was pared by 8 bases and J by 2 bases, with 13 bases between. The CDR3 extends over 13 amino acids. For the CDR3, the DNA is TGTGCCATCGCGACAGCGAGAGCCTACGAGCAGTACTTC. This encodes CAIATARAYEQYF.

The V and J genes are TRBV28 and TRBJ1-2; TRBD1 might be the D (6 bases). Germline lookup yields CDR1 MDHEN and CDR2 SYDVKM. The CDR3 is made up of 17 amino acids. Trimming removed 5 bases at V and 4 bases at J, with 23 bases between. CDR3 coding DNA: TGTGCCAGCAGTGATCTAGCGGGACACATAACAAGCTATGGCTACACCTTC. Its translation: CASSDLAGHITSYGYTF.

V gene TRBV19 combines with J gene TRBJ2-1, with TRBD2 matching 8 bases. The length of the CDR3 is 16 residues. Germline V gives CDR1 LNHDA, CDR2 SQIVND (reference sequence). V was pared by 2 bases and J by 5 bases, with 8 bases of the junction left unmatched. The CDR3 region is CASSINLAGRNNEQFF. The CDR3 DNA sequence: TGTGCCAGTAGTATAAATCTAGCGGGCAGAAACAATGAGCAGTTCTTC.

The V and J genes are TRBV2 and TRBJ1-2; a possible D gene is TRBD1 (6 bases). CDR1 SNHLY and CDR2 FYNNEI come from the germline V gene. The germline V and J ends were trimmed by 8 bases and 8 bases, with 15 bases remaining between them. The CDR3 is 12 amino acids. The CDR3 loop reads CASSNRVRGYTF. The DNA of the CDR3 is TGTGCCAGCTCGAACAGGGTCCGAGGCTACACCTTC.

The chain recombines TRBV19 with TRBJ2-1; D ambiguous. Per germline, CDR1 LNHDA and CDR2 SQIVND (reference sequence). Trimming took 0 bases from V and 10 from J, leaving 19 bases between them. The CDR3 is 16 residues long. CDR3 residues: CASSIDGEASAKEQFF. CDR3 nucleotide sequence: TGTGCCAGTAGTATAGACGGAGAAGCGAGTGCAAAGGAGCAGTTCTTC.

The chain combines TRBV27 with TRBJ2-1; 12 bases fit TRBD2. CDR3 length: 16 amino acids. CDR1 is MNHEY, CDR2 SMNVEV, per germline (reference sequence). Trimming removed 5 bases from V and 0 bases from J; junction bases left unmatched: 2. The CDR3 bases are TGTGCCAGCAGTCTGGGACTAGCGGGCTCCTACAATGAGCAGTTCTTC. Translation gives CASSLGLAGSYNEQFF.

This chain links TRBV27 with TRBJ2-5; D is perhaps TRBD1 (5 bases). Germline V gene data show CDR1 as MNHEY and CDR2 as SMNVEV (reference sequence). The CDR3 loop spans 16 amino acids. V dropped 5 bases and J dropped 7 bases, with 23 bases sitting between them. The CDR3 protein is CASSPRPIGQGATQYF. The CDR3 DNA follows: TGTGCCAGCAGTCCGCGCCCTATTGGGCAAGGGGCGACCCAGTACTTC.

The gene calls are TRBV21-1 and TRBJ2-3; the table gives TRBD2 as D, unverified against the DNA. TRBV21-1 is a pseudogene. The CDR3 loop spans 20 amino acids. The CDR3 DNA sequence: TGTGCCAGCAGGAAAGCTCCCCCGGGGAGACTAGAGGCTAGCACAGATACGCAGTATTTT. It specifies CASRKAPPGRLEASTDTQYF.

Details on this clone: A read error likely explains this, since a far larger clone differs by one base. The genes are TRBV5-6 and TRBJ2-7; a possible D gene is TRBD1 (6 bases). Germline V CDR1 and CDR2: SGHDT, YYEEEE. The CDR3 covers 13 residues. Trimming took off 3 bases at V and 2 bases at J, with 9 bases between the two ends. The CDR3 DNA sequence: TGTGCCAGCAGCTGGGACAAAGCCTACGAGCAGTACTTC. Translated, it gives CASSWDKAYEQYF.

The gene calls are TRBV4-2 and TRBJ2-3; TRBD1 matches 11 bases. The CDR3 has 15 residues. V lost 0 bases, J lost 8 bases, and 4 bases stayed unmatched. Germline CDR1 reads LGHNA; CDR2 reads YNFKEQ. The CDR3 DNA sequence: TGTGCCAGCAGCCAAGAGGGGACAGGGGGGTCTACGCAGTATTTT. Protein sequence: CASSQEGTGGSTQYF.

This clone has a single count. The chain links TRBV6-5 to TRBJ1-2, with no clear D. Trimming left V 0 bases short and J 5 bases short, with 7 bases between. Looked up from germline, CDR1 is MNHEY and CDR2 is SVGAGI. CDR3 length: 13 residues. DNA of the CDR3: TGTGCCAGCAGTTACTCAAGGGTTTATGGCTACACCTTC. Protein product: CASSYSRVYGYTF.

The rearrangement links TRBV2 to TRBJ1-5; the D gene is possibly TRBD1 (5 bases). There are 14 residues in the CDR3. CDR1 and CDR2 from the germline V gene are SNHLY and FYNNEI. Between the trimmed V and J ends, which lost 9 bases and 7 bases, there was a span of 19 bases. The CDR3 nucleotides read TGTGCCAGTCTTCAGGGTTGGAGCTCCCAGCCCCAGCATTTT. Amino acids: CASLQGWSSQPQHF.

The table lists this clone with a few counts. The CDR3 loop reads CASSLATSGSRSYNEQFF. CDR3 nucleotides: TGCGCCAGCAGCCTCGCTACTAGCGGGAGTCGCTCCTACAATGAGCAGTTCTTC. The gene calls are TRBV5-1 and TRBJ2-1; 11 bases align to TRBD2. V shed 4 bases, J shed 0 bases, and the junction held 9 bases outside the gene matches. This CDR3 has 18 residues. The germline gives CDR1 SGHRS, CDR2 YFSETQ. The whole variable domain, remainder taken from reference TRBV5-1 and TRBJ2-1, is KAGVTQTPRYLIKTRGQQVTLSCSPISGHRSVSWYQQTPGQGLQFLFEYFSETQRNKGNFPGRFSGRQFSNSRSEMNVSTLELGDSALYLCASSLATSGSRSYNEQFFGPGTRLTVL.

In nucleotides, the CDR3 is TGCGCCAGCAGCTTGACGGGGGCAGGTGAAAAACTGTTTTTT. As protein: CASSLTGAGEKLFF. The chain recombines TRBV5-1 with TRBJ1-4, with D possibly matching TRBD1 (6 bases). The CDR3 spans 14 residues. Germline CDR1 is SGHRS and CDR2 is YFSETQ. Trimming left V 1 base short and J 7 bases short, with 11 bases between.

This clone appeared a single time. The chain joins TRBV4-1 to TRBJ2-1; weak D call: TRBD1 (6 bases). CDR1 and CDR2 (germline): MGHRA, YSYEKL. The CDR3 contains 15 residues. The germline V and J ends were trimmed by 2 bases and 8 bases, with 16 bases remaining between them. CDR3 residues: CASSQNRVTQDEQFF. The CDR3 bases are TGCGCCAGCAGCCAAAACAGGGTTACTCAGGATGAGCAGTTCTTC.

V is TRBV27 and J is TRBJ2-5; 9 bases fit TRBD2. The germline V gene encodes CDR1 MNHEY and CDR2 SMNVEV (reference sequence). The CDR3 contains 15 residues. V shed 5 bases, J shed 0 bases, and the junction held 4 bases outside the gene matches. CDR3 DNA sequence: TGTGCCAGCAGTATGACTAGCGGTAACCAAGAGACCCAGTACTTC. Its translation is CASSMTSGNQETQYF.

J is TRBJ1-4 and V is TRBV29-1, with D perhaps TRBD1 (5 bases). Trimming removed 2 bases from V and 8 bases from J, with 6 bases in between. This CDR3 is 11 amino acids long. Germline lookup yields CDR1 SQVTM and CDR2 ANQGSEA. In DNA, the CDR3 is TGCAGCGTTGAACAGGGCGAAAAACTGTTTTTT. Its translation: CSVEQGEKLFF.

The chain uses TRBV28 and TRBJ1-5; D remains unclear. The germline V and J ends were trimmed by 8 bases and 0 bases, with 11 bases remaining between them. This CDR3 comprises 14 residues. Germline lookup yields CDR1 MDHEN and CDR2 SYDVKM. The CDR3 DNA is TGTGCCAGCCTCAGGCGGTATAGCAATCAGCCCCAGCATTTT. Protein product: CASLRRYSNQPQHF.